The clone carrying this T cell receptor beta chain was observed a handful of times. The repertoire was sequenced with immunoSEQ multiplex PCR; TCRdb's copy has only in-frame clones and lacks some. Among approximately 81,000 clones listed, 70% to 90% were seen once. V lost 1 base and J lost 1; bases outside the gene matches: 3. This CDR3 comprises 16 residues. Germline CDR1 is LGHNT and CDR2 is FRNRAP. The entry originates in a study of technical replicates of blood from a few donors. The rearrangement links TRBV12-5 to TRBJ1-1; 10 nucleotides agree with TRBD1. Sequences were obtained from PBMCs. This TCR came from a human donor in good health. Some clones in this sample may be carry-over from other donors' samples. The CDR3 is CASGLGTGGTNTEAFF. The CDR3 DNA follows: TGTGCTAGTGGTTTGGGGACAGGGGGTACGAACACTGAAGCTTTCTTT.